Listed below are T cell receptor beta chains from one sample, sequenced in a study of technical replicates of blood from a few donors. Sequencing used immunoSEQ multiplex PCR; TCRdb keeps in-frame clones, though not all of them. The top ten clones hold roughly 0.25% of a sample with more than 75,000 clones, roughly 90% of them seen once. The material sequenced was T cells isolated from PBMCs. These receptor sequences come from a human donor in good health. Both conserved end residues are part of each CDR3. Fields, in order: V gene, clone size, D gene, J gene, CDR3 protein, CDR3 DNA. A D gene is named only where the DNA matches it firmly. Part of the rows lack a size; the others show once, few, many or a class for expanded clones.

TRBV27	-	-	TRBJ2-7	CASSFKGGGIEQYF	TGTGCCAGCAGTTTCAAAGGGGGTGGGATCGAGCAGTACTTC
TRBV7-8	-	-	TRBJ2-3	CASSSGGDADTQYF	TGTGCCAGCAGCTCAGGAGGAGACGCAGATACGCAGTATTTT
TRBV11-1	-	TRBD2	TRBJ2-3	CASSSPGTSSDTQYF	TGTGCCAGCAGCTCCCCCGGGACTAGCTCGGATACGCAGTATTTT
TRBV7-9	once	-	TRBJ1-5	CASSLAGGGNQPQHF	TGTGCCAGCAGCTTAGCCGGGGGGGGCAATCAGCCCCAGCATTTT
TRBV5-1	-	-	TRBJ1-6	CASSFGRGNSPLHF	TGCGCCAGCAGCTTTGGCAGGGGTAATTCACCCCTCCACTTT
TRBV5-1	-	-	TRBJ2-2	CASTFGFANTGELFF	TGCGCCAGCACTTTCGGGTTCGCGAACACCGGGGAGCTGTTTTTT
TRBV5-1	-	-	TRBJ1-5	CASSHGGQTDQPQHF	TGCGCCAGCAGCCACGGGGGGCAGACTGATCAGCCCCAGCATTTT
TRBV28	-	-	TRBJ1-3	CASSPRGLGGNTIYF	TGTGCCAGCAGTCCCAGGGGATTAGGTGGAAACACCATATATTTT
TRBV14	-	-	TRBJ1-2	CASSQTREGILHYGYTF	TGTGCCAGCAGCCAAACCAGGGAGGGGATCTTACACTATGGCTACACCTTC
TRBV27	-	-	TRBJ2-3	CASSFSGTDTQYF	TGTGCCAGCAGTTTTTCGGGCACAGATACGCAGTATTTT
TRBV4-1	-	TRBD2	TRBJ2-7	CASSHQGLAGEYEQYF	TGCGCCAGCAGCCATCAAGGACTAGCGGGAGAATACGAGCAGTACTTC
TRBV19	-	-	TRBJ1-2	CASFGRANYGYTF	TGTGCCAGCTTTGGCAGGGCCAACTATGGCTACACCTTC
TRBV9	-	TRBD1	TRBJ1-6	CASSETGIYNSPLHF	TGTGCCAGCAGCGAGACAGGGATTTATAATTCACCCCTCCACTTT
TRBV10-3	-	TRBD1	TRBJ1-2	CAISGRQGTNYGYTF	TGTGCCATCAGCGGGAGACAGGGGACTAACTATGGCTACACCTTC
TRBV6-5	-	TRBD1	TRBJ2-7	CASSSTTGGEHYEQYF	TGTGCCAGCAGTTCAACAACAGGGGGTGAACACTACGAGCAGTACTTC
TRBV6-1	-	-	TRBJ1-5	CASSSTQDQPQHF	TGTGCCAGCAGTTCAACCCAGGATCAGCCCCAGCATTTT
TRBV4-1	-	TRBD1	TRBJ1-5	CASSQGSGGGQPQHF	TGCGCCAGCAGCCAAGGGTCAGGGGGCGGTCAGCCCCAGCATTTT
TRBV2	few	-	TRBJ2-6	CASSSRSSGANVLTF	TGTGCCAGCAGTTCCCGGTCCTCTGGGGCCAACGTCCTGACTTTC
TRBV7-9	-	TRBD2	TRBJ2-1	CASSLGKRGATYNEQFF	TGTGCCAGCAGCTTGGGCAAGCGGGGCGCGACCTACAATGAGCAGTTCTTC
TRBV27	-	TRBD1	TRBJ2-1	CASSFTLQGSEQFF	TGTGCCAGCAGTTTTACCCTACAGGGGTCTGAGCAGTTCTTC
TRBV27	once	TRBD1	TRBJ2-6	CASSFGGQAFSGANVLTF	TGTGCCAGCAGTTTTGGGGGACAGGCCTTCTCTGGGGCCAACGTCCTGACTTTC
TRBV30	-	-	TRBJ1-1	CAWRQILTRVNTEAFF	TGTGCCTGGAGACAGATTTTGACAAGAGTTAACACTGAAGCTTTCTTT
TRBV10-1	-	-	TRBJ2-2	CASSETGEGNGELFF	TGCGCCAGCAGTGAGACCGGAGAGGGTAACGGGGAGCTGTTTTTT
TRBV29-1	-	-	TRBJ2-5	CSVGPPGETQYF	TGCAGCGTTGGCCCTCCGGGGGAGACCCAGTACTTC
TRBV5-1	once	TRBD2	TRBJ2-3	CASSLSGGFPSTDTQYF	TGCGCCAGCAGCTTAAGCGGGGGGTTCCCCAGCACAGATACGCAGTATTTT